These 21 T cell receptor beta chains originate from one sample sequenced in a study of spatial heterogeneity in lung cancer (dated 2019 in TCRdb). The library was built by means of 5' RACE. The instrument was a NextSeq 500. The public reads were reanalyzed by TCRdb: fastp trimming at Q25, MiXCR alignment, in-frame beta chains only. When rows share a CDR3 protein, they turn into one entry using the most common DNA and genes. This sample has nearly 95,000 distinct CDR3 sequences in its table, and around 19% of those were observed once. The ten biggest clones cover just over 20% of the sample. The time point label here, explained by the study, means: blood at routine non-recurrence follow-up after resection. The sample here was PBMCs, taken at follow-up. The origin of the receptors is a male donor with early-stage non-small cell lung cancer.

This clonotype was seen only a few times. The chain couples TRBV4-2 to TRBJ2-1; TRBD2 aligns across 12 bases. V lost 4 bases, J lost 7 bases, and 11 bases stayed unmatched. The V gene's germline CDR1 is LGHNA and CDR2 YNFKEQ. The CDR3 runs 17 residues. CDR3 in DNA: TGTGCCAGCAGCCGAGGACTAGCGGGAAGAATAAATAATGAGCAGTTCTTC. Translated, it gives CASSRGLAGRINNEQFF.

The chain has TRBV7-9 and TRBJ1-6; no firm D call. V shed 1 base and J shed 5 bases, with 6 bases lying between them. The CDR3 sequence is 14 residues long. Germline CDR1 is SEHNR and CDR2 is FQNEAQ (reference sequence). The CDR3 loop is CASSLGQDNSPLHF. The CDR3 bases are TGTGCCAGCAGCTTAGGACAAGATAATTCACCCCTCCACTTT.

The chain links TRBV25-1 to TRBJ2-5; D uncertain. V lost 1 base and J lost 4, with 13 bases in between. The CDR3 sequence is 15 residues long. The germline V gene encodes CDR1 MGHDK and CDR2 SYGVNS. The CDR3 nucleotides read TGTGCCAGCAGTGAATCATTTTCGGTGGGAGAGACCCAGTACTTC. This sequence encodes CASSESFSVGETQYF.

The V call is TRBV2, the J call TRBJ2-7; D call uncertain. CDR3 size: 12 residues. In germline, CDR1 is SNHLY, CDR2 FYNNEI. The ends were cut back, 4 bases at V and 4 bases at J, with 8 bases in the middle. CDR3 DNA sequence: TGTGCCAGCAGTGTTGCCAAGTACGAGCAGTACGTC. Translated, it gives CASSVAKYEQYV.

J is TRBJ2-2 and V is TRBV9, with D possibly TRBD1 on 5 matching bases. This CDR3 spans 13 amino acids. The germline V gene encodes CDR1 SGDLS and CDR2 YYNGEE. The germline V and J ends were trimmed by 3 bases and 6 bases, with 9 bases remaining between them. The CDR3 reads CASSGRAAGELFF. In DNA form, the CDR3 reads TGTGCCAGCAGCGGCAGGGCCGCCGGGGAGCTGTTTTTT.

This clonotype was seen a handful of times. The rearrangement uses TRBV7-6 and TRBJ2-6, with D possibly matching TRBD1 (5 bases). This CDR3 spans 16 amino acids. The germline V and J ends were trimmed by 1 base and 4 bases, with 11 bases remaining between them. Germline CDR1 SGHVS, CDR2 FNYEAQ. For the CDR3, the DNA is TGTGCCAGCAGCTTAGTCGCGACAGCCGGGGCCAACGTCCTGACTTTC. This sequence encodes CASSLVATAGANVLTF.

This clonotype was seen more than once but under ten times. The chain is built from TRBV10-3 and TRBJ1-1; maybe TRBD1 (6 bases). The CDR3 runs 15 residues. Trimming removed 3 bases from V and 0 bases from J, with 11 bases in between. The V gene's germline CDR1 is ENHRY and CDR2 SYGVKD. CDR3 amino acids: CAISDGGRVNTEAFF. As DNA, the CDR3 is TGTGCCATCAGTGATGGGGGGCGGGTGAACACTGAAGCTTTCTTT.

V and J are TRBV28 and TRBJ2-7; 8 nucleotides align to TRBD1. V lost 6 bases to trimming and J lost 0 bases; unmatched junction nucleotides: 10. Germline V gene sequence: CDR1 MDHEN, CDR2 SYDVKM. The CDR3 consists of 16 residues. The CDR3 nucleotides are TGTGCCAGCAGACCCATCGACAGGGGACTCTCCTACGAGCAGTACTTC. Its protein is CASRPIDRGLSYEQYF.

The chain employs TRBV7-3 and TRBJ2-3, with D possibly being TRBD1 (6 bases). Deletions cut 3 bases from V and 2 bases from J, with 9 bases between. The length of the CDR3 is 14 residues. Germline CDR1 reads SGHTA; CDR2 reads FQGTGA. The CDR3 region is CASSLDSNTDTQYF. As DNA, the CDR3 is TGTGCCAGCAGCTTGGACAGTAACACAGATACGCAGTATTTT.

In this sample, this clonotype turned up once. The chain links TRBV11-3 to TRBJ2-2; D assignment may be TRBD1 or TRBD2 (5 bases each). CDR1 and CDR2 (germline): SGHNT, YENEEA. The CDR3 runs 14 residues. V was shortened by 4 bases and J by 7 bases, with 13 bases between the two germline ends. The CDR3 region is CASSSTWDGGELFF. The CDR3 coding sequence is TGTGCCAGCAGCTCGACATGGGACGGCGGGGAGCTGTTTTTT.

Details on this clonotype: One junction end disagrees with the germline gene, perhaps due to a read error. V gene TRBV2 combines with J gene TRBJ2-3; no firm D call. Germline CDR1 SNHLY, CDR2 FYNNEI. This CDR3 region has 14 residues. The CDR3 region has the DNA TGTGCCAGCAGGGAAGGGTCTTACACAGATACGCAGTATTTT. Translation: CASREGSYTDTQYF.

The J gene is TRBJ1-5, the V gene TRBV19; D remains ambiguous. This CDR3 is built from 15 residues. Trimming stripped 3 bases from V and 2 bases from J, with 11 bases between. Germline loops: CDR1 LNHDA, CDR2 SQIVND (reference sequence). CDR3 amino acids: CASSIWVMGNQPQHF. The CDR3 DNA reads as TGTGCCAGTAGTATTTGGGTTATGGGCAATCAGCCCCAGCATTTT.

The chain carries TRBV20-1 and TRBJ1-5; TRBD1 matches at 8 bases. With V trimmed by 3 bases and J by 4 bases, 5 bases remained unmatched. The CDR3 is made up of 14 amino acids. Germline-derived CDR1 and CDR2 are DFQATT and SNEGSKA (reference sequence). Written as DNA, the CDR3 is TGCAGTGCTAGTGGCAGGGGGCTGAATCAGCCCCAGCATTTT. Protein sequence: CSASGRGLNQPQHF.

The chain employs TRBV3-1 and TRBJ1-6, with a weak D call TRBD1 (5 bases). Trimming cost V 4 bases and J 7 bases, with 11 bases left between them. CDR3 length: 14 residues. Germline V gives CDR1 LGHDT, CDR2 YNNKEL (reference sequence). CDR3 nucleotide sequence: TGTGCCAGCAGCCGGGACCCGGGAAATTCACCCCTCCACTTT. Its translation: CASSRDPGNSPLHF. The whole variable domain, remainder taken from reference TRBV3-1 and TRBJ1-6, is DTAVSQTPKYLVTQMGNDKSIKCEQNLGHDTMYWYKQDSKKFLKIMFSYNNKELIINETVPNRFSPKSPDKAHLNLHINSLELGDSAVYFCASSRDPGNSPLHFGNGTRLTVT.

This clonotype was found many times. J is TRBJ1-4 and V is TRBV7-2; 8 nucleotides line up with TRBD1. The ends lost 5 bases at V and 0 bases at J; junction bases unmatched: 5. The germline gives CDR1 SGHTA, CDR2 FQGNSA. The CDR3 spans 16 residues. As DNA, the CDR3 is TGTGCCAGCAGCCCCCGGACAGGGACAACTAATGAAAAACTGTTTTTT. Translation: CASSPRTGTTNEKLFF.

This clonotype occurred many times. The V call is TRBV10-3, the J call TRBJ2-2; D remains ambiguous. Trimming shortened V by 0 bases and J by 3 bases, and 20 bases separated the two germline ends. CDR3 length: 19 amino acids. Germline-derived CDR1 and CDR2 are ENHRY and SYGVKD. The CDR3 DNA reads as TGTGCCATCAGTGAGTCTGAAGGGATCCTCTCCCTATACACCGGGGAGCTGTTTTTT. Amino acid sequence: CAISESEGILSLYTGELFF.

This clonotype has more than one count but fewer than ten. DNA of the CDR3: TGCGCCAGCAGCTTGGGGACAGGAAATTACGAGCAGTACGTC. Translated: CASSLGTGNYEQYV. The chain recombines TRBV5-1 with TRBJ2-7; the match to TRBD1 covers 7 bases. The CDR3 consists of 14 residues. CDR1 is SGHRS, CDR2 YFSETQ, per germline. J gave up 4 bases and V 0 bases, and 4 bases lay outside the gene matches.

This clonotype was seen a handful of times. This CDR3 reads CASSFKLAGRAPGDTQYF. As DNA, the CDR3 is TGTGCCAGCAGCTTTAAACTAGCGGGACGGGCACCTGGGGATACGCAGTATTTT. The V call is TRBV7-2, the J call TRBJ2-3, with TRBD2 matching 10 bases. Trimming cost V 3 bases and J 6 bases; bases outside gene matches: 15. Germline loops: CDR1 SGHTA, CDR2 FQGNSA. This CDR3 comprises 18 residues.

The chain recombines TRBV2 with TRBJ1-3; no clear D. Between the trimmed V and J ends, which lost 7 bases and 0 bases, there was a span of 13 bases. Germline values: CDR1 SNHLY, CDR2 FYNNEI. CDR3 length equals 15 residues. The CDR3 nucleotides read TGTGCCAGCAAAGAAGAGATGGCCTCTGGAAACACCATATATTTT. Amino acids: CASKEEMASGNTIYF.

The rearrangement joins TRBV5-4 to TRBJ1-1; 7 bases line up with TRBD1. The junction had 5 bases not matched to a gene; V was cut back by 0 bases and J by 3 bases. Germline V gene sequence: CDR1 SGHNT, CDR2 YYREEE (reference sequence). This CDR3 region has 15 residues. The CDR3: CASSLAGTGDTEAFF. In DNA, the CDR3 is TGTGCCAGCAGCTTGGCAGGAACAGGGGACACTGAAGCTTTCTTT. Supplemented by reference TRBV5-4 and TRBJ1-1, the full variable domain reads ETGVTQSPTHLIKTRGQQVTLRCSSQSGHNTVSWYQQALGQGPQFIFQYYREEENGRGNFPPRFSGLQFPNYSSELNVNALELDDSALYLCASSLAGTGDTEAFFGQGTRLTVV.

This clonotype was counted only a few times. V usage is TRBV2 and J usage is TRBJ2-1, with 11 positions matching TRBD1. Germline CDR1 reads SNHLY; CDR2 reads FYNNEI. J lost 5 bases, V lost 6 bases, and 6 bases had no gene match. The CDR3 is made up of 15 amino acids. CDR3 in DNA: TGTGCCAGCAGGGGTGGGACAGGGGGTAACAATGAGCAGTTCTTC. It specifies CASRGGTGGNNEQFF.